The 3 T cell receptor beta chains in this list originate from one sample, sequenced in a study of cytomegalovirus exposure and HLA in healthy donors. The primer mix had 60 Vbeta and 13 Jbeta primers. Repertoires were generated with immunoSEQ multiplex PCR, while TCRdb's copy carries only in-frame clones and drops some. This sample has over 200,000 clones, with about four fifths found just once. Sequencing was done on a sample of PBMCs. The receptors were sampled from a man in his forties in good health and CMV-seropositive.

Comments on this clone: The identical CDR3 is also encoded by other nucleotide sequences in the sample. The chain is built from TRBV5-6 and TRBJ1-1, with 9 bases matching TRBD1. Trimming cost V 4 bases and J 5 bases; bases outside gene matches: 6. Per germline, CDR1 SGHDT and CDR2 YYEEEE. There are 14 residues in the CDR3. The CDR3 DNA sequence: TGTGCCAGCAGCCCGGGACAGGGACGAACTGAAGCTTTCTTT. Translation: CASSPGQGRTEAFF.

V and J are TRBV2 and TRBJ1-5; perhaps TRBD1 as D (5 bases). There are 14 residues in the CDR3. The ends were cut back, 5 bases at V and 2 bases at J, with 10 bases in the middle. Germline V gene data show CDR1 as SNHLY and CDR2 as FYNNEI. CDR3 nucleotides: TGTGCCAGCAGTCCCATAGGGGGCAATCAGCCCCAGCATTTT. Translating gives CASSPIGGNQPQHF.

The chain joins TRBV5-1 to TRBJ1-5, with 7 nucleotides matching TRBD1. Germline assignment: CDR1 SGHRS and CDR2 YFSETQ. The CDR3 runs 15 residues. V lost 0 bases to trimming and J lost 4 bases; unmatched junction nucleotides: 4. The CDR3, as DNA: TGCGCCAGCAGCTTGGGACAGGGAAAAAATCAGCCCCAGCATTTT. Translation gives CASSLGQGKNQPQHF. Variable domain in full (rest from reference TRBV5-1 and TRBJ1-5): KAGVTQTPRYLIKTRGQQVTLSCSPISGHRSVSWYQQTPGQGLQFLFEYFSETQRNKGNFPGRFSGRQFSNSRSEMNVSTLELGDSALYLCASSLGQGKNQPQHFGDGTRLSIL.